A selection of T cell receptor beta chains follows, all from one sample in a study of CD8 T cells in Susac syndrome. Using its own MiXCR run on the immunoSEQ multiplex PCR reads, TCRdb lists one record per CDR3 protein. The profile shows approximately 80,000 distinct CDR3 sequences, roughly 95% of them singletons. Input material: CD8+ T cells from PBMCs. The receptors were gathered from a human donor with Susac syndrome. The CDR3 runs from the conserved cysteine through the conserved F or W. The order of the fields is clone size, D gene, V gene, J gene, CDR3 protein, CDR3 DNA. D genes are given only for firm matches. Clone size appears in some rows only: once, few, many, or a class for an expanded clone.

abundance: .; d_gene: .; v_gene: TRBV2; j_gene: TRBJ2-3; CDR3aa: CASSEDADTQYF; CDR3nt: TGTGCCAGCAGTGAAGATGCAGATACGCAGTATTTT
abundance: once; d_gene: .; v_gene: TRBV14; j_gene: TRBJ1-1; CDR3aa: CASSRGATEAFF; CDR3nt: TGTGCCAGCAGCCGAGGGGCGACTGAAGCTTTCTTT
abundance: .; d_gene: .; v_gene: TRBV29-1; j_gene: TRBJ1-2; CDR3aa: CSVARMGLQSGYTF; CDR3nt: TGCAGCGTTGCCAGGATGGGGCTCCAGTCAGGCTACACCTTC
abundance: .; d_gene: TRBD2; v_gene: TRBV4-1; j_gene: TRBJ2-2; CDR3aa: CASRMGLAAPRELFF; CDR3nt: TGCGCCAGCAGGATGGGGCTAGCGGCTCCAAGGGAGCTGTTTTTT
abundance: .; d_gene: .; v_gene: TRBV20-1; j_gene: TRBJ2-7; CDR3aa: CSARSGETYEQYF; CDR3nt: TGCAGTGCTAGATCCGGGGAAACCTACGAGCAGTACTTC
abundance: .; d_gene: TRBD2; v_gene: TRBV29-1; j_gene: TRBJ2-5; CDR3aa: CSVGLAEPGETQYF; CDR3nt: TGCAGCGTCGGGCTAGCGGAGCCTGGGGAGACCCAGTACTTC
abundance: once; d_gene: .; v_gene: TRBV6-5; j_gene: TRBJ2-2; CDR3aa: CAGSPGTTNTGELFF; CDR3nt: TGTGCCGGCAGCCCGGGGACGACGAACACCGGGGAGCTGTTTTTT
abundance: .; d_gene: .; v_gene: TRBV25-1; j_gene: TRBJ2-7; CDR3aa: CASSDRYSYEQYF; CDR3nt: TGTGCCAGCAGTGATAGGTATTCCTACGAGCAGTACTTC
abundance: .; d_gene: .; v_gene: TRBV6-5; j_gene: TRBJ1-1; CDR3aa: CASSYGVQDTEAFF; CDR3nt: TGTGCCAGCAGTTACGGGGTCCAGGACACTGAAGCTTTCTTT
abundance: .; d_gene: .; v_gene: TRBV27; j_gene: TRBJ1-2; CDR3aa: CASSPAPPSYRAGYGYTF; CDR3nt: TGTGCCAGCAGTCCGGCCCCACCCTCGTACAGGGCAGGCTATGGCTACACCTTC
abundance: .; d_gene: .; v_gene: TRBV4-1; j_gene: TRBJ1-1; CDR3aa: CASSQGPLAAEAFF; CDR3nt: TGCGCCAGCAGCCAAGGTCCATTAGCCGCTGAAGCTTTCTTT
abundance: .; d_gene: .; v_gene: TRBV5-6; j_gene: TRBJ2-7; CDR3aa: CASSLRGWGEQYF; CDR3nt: TGTGCCAGCAGCTTGAGAGGTTGGGGCGAGCAGTACTTC
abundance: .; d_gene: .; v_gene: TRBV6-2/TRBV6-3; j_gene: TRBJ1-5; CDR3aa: CASTNKGWAQHF; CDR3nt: TGTGCCAGCACCAACAAGGGTTGGGCCCAGCATTTT
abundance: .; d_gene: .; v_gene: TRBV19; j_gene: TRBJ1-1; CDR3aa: CASSPRQTNTEAFF; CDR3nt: TGTGCCAGTAGCCCCCGACAGACGAACACTGAAGCTTTCTTT
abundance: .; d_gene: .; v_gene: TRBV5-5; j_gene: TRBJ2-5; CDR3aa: CASSLGDSQETQYF; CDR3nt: TGTGCCAGCAGCCTAGGGGACTCCCAAGAGACCCAGTACTTC
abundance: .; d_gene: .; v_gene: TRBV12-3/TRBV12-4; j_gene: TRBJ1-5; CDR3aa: CASGKPQHF; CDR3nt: TGTGCCAGCGGAAAGCCCCAGCATTTT
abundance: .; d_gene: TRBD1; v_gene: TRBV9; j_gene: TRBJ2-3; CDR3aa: CASSARETGDRTDTQYF; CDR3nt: TGTGCCAGCAGCGCACGGGAGACAGGGGACCGCACAGATACGCAGTATTTT
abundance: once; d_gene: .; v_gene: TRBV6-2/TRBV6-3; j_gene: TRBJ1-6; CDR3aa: CASKDAYNSPLHF; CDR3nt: TGTGCCAGCAAGGATGCCTATAATTCACCCCTCCACTTT
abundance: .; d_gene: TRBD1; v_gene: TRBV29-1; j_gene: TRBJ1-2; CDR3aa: CSATPTGTGRLRSYTF; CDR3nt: TGCAGCGCAACTCCAACCGGGACAGGCCGTCTCCGGAGCTACACCTTC
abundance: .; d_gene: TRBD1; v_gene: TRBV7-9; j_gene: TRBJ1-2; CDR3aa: CASSPRQGDYGYTF; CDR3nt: TGTGCCAGCAGCCCCCGACAGGGAGACTATGGCTACACCTTC
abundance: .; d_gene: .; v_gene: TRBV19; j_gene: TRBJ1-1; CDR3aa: CASSLPPEAFF; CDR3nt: TGTGCCAGTAGTCTCCCCCCTGAAGCTTTCTTT
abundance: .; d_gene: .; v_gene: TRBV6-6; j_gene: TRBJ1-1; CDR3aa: CASSQVVGTEAFF; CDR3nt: TGTGCCAGCAGTCAGGTCGTGGGAACTGAAGCTTTCTTT
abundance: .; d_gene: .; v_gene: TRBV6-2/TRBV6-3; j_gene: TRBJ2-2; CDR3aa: CASAATGTGELFF; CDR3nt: TGTGCCAGCGCGGCAACAGGGACCGGGGAGCTGTTTTTT
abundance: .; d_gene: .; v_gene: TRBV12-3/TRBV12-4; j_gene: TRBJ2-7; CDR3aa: CASSPRAGATYEQYF; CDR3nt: TGTGCCAGCAGCCCTCGGGCGGGGGCTACCTACGAGCAGTACTTC
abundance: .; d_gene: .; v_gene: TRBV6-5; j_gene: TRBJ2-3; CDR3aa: CASSWGPADTQYF; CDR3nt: TGTGCCAGCTCCTGGGGGCCCGCAGATACGCAGTATTTT
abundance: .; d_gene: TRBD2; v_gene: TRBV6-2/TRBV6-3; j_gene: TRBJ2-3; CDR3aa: CASRIIAGASTDTQYF; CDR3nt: TGTGCCAGCAGAATAATAGCGGGAGCTAGCACAGATACGCAGTATTTT
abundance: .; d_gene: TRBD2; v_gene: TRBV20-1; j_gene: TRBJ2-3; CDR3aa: CSARGSLAGFTDTQYF; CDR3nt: TGCAGCGCTCGGGGCTCTCTAGCGGGGTTCACAGATACGCAGTATTTT
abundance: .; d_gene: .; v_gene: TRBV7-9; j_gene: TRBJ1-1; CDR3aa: CASSLERSEAFF; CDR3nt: TGTGCCAGCAGCTTAGAGAGGTCTGAAGCTTTCTTT
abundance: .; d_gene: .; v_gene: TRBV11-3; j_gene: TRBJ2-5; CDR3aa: CASSPTKGVKTQYF; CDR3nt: TGTGCCAGCAGCCCGACTAAGGGAGTGAAGACCCAGTACTTC
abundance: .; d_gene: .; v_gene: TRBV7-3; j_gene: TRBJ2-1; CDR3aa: CASSLSGINNEQFF; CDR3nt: TGTGCCAGCAGCTTGTCGGGAATAAACAATGAGCAGTTCTTC
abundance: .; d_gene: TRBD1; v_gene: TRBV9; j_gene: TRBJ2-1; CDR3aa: CASSVETGGSYNEQFF; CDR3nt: TGTGCCAGCAGCGTAGAAACAGGGGGATCCTACAATGAGCAGTTCTTC
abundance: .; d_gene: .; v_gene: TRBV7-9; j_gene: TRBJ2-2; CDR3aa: CGVLGTPNTEELFF; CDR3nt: TGTGGAGTACTCGGGACTCCGAACACCGAGGAGCTGTTTTTT
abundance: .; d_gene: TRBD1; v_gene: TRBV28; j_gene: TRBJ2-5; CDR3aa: CASSTMDRGHETQYF; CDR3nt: TGTGCCAGCAGTACTATGGACAGGGGGCATGAGACCCAGTACTTC
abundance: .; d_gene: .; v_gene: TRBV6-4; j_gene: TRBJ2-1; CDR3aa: CASSDSFGQTGEQFF; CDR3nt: TGTGCCAGCAGTGACTCTTTCGGGCAGACCGGTGAGCAGTTCTTC
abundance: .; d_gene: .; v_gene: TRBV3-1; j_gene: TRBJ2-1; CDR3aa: CASSQGGFRFF; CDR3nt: TGTGCCAGCAGCCAAGGAGGGTTCCGATTCTTC
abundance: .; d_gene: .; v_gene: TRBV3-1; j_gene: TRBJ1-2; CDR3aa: CASSPSRYYGYTF; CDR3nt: TGTGCCAGCAGCCCCTCGCGCTACTATGGCTACACCTTC
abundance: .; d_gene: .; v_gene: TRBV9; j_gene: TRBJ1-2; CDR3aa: CASTLPGVPYGYTF; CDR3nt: TGTGCCAGCACGCTTCCGGGGGTCCCCTATGGCTACACCTTC
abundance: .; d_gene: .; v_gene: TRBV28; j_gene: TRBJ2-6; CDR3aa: CASTPLRSPGANVLTF; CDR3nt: TGTGCCAGCACCCCCCTTCGATCCCCTGGGGCCAACGTCCTGACTTTC
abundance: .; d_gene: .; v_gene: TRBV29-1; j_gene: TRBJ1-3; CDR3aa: CSADTSSGNTIYF; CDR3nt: TGCAGCGCGGACACCAGCTCTGGAAACACCATATATTTT
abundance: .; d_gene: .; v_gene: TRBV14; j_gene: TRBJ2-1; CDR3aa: CASSPPGVSYNEQFF; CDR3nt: TGTGCCAGCAGCCCCCCCGGGGTGTCCTACAATGAGCAGTTCTTC
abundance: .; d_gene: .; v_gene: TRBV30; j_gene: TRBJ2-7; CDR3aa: CACPSRDTYEQYF; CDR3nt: TGTGCCTGTCCGTCCCGGGACACCTACGAGCAGTACTTC
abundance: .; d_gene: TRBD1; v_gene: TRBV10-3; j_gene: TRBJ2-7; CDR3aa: CAIRGDRDYEQYF; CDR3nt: TGTGCCATCAGGGGTGACAGGGACTACGAGCAGTACTTC